This TCR beta chain is drawn from a study of blood T cells in healthy people across ages. Primed by a sample-barcoded 5' primer and a J-beta primer mix, a second PCR proceeded for 7 to 11 cycles. TCRdb independently ran MiXCR on the 5' RACE reads; one entry per CDR3 protein. The sample shows over 1,500,000 distinct CDR3 sequences, about 50% of them seen only once. There are a few counts of this clonotype. Germline loops: CDR1 MGHRA, CDR2 YSYEKL. This CDR3 spans 14 amino acids. V lost 0 bases and J lost 2, with 8 bases in between. This chain links TRBV4-1 with TRBJ2-7; D unresolved. The receptor's source is a woman aged 35 to 49 in good health. The sample was blood. As DNA, the CDR3 is TGCGCCAGCAGCCAAGACGGCGCCGCCTACGAGCAGTACTTC. Amino acids: CASSQDGAAYEQYF.